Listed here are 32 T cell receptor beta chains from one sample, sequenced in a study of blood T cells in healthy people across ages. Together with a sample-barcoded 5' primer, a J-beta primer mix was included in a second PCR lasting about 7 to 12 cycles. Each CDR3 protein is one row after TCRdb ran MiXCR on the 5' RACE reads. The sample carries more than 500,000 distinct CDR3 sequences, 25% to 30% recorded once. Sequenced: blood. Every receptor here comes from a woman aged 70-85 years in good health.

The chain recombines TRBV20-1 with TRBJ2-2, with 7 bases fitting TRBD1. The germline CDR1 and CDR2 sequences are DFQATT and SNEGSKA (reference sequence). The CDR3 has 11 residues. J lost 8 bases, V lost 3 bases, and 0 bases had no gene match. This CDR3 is CSARGQGELFF. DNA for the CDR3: TGCAGTGCTAGGGGACAGGGGGAGCTGTTTTTT.

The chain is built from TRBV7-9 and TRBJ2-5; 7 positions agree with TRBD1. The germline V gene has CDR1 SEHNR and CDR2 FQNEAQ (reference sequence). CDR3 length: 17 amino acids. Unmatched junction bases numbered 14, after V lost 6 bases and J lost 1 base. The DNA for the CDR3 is TGTGCCAGCAGTCCCACCTTGGGAGACAGGGCCCAAGAGACCCAGTACTTC. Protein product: CASSPTLGDRAQETQYF.

The CDR3 region is CASSPVRGSGINEQYF. CDR3 DNA: TGTGCCAGCTCCCCAGTAAGGGGGAGCGGGATAAACGAGCAGTACTTC. The chain links TRBV18 to TRBJ2-5; possible D gene TRBD2, 7 bases. The last part of the DNA fits TRBJ2-7 better; the J call may be wrong. The CDR3 sequence is 16 residues long. Germline V gives CDR1 KGHSH, CDR2 LQKENI.

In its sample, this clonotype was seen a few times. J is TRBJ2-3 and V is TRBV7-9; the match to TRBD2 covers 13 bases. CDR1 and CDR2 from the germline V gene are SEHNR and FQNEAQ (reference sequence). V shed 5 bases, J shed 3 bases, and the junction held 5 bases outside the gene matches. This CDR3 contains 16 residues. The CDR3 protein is CASSPGTSGKTDTQYF. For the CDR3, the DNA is TGTGCCAGCAGCCCGGGGACTAGCGGGAAGACAGATACGCAGTATTTT.

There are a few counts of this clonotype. CDR3 sequence (DNA): TGTGCCAGCAGCTTAACGGCTTCTGGGGCCAACGTCCTGACTTTC. It specifies CASSLTASGANVLTF. The J gene is TRBJ2-6, the V gene TRBV7-2, with D unresolved. Germline V CDR1 and CDR2: SGHTA, FQGNSA. This CDR3 has 15 residues. V was pared by 2 bases and J by 1 base, with 6 bases between.

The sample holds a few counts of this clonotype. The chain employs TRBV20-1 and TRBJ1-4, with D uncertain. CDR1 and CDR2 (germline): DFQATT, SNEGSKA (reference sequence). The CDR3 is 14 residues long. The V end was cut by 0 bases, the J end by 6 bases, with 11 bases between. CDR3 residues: CSARDLEEDEKLFF. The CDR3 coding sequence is TGCAGTGCTAGAGATCTAGAAGAGGATGAAAAACTGTTTTTT.

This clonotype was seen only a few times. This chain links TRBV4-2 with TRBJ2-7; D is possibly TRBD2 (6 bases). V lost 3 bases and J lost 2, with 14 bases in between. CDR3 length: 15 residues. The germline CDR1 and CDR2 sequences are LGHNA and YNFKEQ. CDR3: CASSHARGLTYEQYF. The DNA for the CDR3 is TGTGCCAGCAGCCACGCGAGGGGACTTACCTACGAGCAGTACTTC.

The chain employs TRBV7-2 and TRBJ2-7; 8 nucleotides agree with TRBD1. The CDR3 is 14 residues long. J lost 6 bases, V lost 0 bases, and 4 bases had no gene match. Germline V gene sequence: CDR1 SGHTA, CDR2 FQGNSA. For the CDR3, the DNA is TGTGCCAGCAGCTTAGCGGACAGGGCCGCCGAGCAGTACTTC. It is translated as CASSLADRAAEQYF.

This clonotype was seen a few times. CDR3 region: CASSYSNGGRRIEAFF. The CDR3 DNA sequence: TGTGCCAGCAGTTACTCGAACGGGGGGCGCAGGATTGAAGCTTTCTTT. The chain employs TRBV6-2 or TRBV6-3 and TRBJ1-1, with D maybe TRBD1 (6 bases). Trimming pared 0 bases from V and 7 bases from J, leaving 18 bases between. Germline CDR1 is MNHEY and CDR2 is SVGEGT. CDR3 size: 16 residues.

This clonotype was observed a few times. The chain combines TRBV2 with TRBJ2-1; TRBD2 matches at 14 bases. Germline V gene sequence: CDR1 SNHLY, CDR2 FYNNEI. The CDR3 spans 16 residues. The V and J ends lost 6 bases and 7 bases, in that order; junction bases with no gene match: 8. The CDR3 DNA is TGTGCCAGCAGGACGACTAGCGGGGGGGCGGGGAATGAGCAGTTCTTC. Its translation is CASRTTSGGAGNEQFF.

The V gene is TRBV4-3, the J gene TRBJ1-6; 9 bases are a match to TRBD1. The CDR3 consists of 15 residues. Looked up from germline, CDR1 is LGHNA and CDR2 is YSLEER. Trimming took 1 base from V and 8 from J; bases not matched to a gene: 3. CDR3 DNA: TGCGCCAGCAGCCAAGGAAGGACAGGGGATTCACCCCTCCACTTT. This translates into CASSQGRTGDSPLHF.

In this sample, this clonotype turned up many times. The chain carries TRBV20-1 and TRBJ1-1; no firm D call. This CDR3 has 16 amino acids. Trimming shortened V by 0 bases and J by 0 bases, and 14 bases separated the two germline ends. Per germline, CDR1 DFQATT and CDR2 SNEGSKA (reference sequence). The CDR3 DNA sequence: TGCAGTGCTAGAGATTCAGGCGTTCCTATGAACACTGAAGCTTTCTTT. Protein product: CSARDSGVPMNTEAFF.

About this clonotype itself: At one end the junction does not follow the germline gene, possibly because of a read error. This CDR3 is CASSRREPSTNEKLIF. For the CDR3, the DNA is TGTGCCAGCAGCCGACGGGAACCTTCAACTAATGAAAAACTGATTTTT. The chain combines TRBV7-8 with TRBJ1-4; no definite D call. The CDR3 consists of 16 residues. The germline CDR1 and CDR2 sequences are SGHVS and FQNEAQ.

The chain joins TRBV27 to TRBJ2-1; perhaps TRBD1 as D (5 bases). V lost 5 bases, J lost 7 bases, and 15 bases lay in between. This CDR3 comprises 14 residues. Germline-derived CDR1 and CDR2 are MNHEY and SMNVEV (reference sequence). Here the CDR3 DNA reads TGTGCCAGCAGTCCCTGGGTAGCAGGGAATGAGCAGTTCTTC. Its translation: CASSPWVAGNEQFF.

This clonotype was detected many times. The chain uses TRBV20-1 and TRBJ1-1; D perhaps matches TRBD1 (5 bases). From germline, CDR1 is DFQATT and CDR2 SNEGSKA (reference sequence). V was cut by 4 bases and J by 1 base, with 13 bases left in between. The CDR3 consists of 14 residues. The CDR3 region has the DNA TGCAGTGCTAACTACGTTGGGGGGAACACTGAAGCTTTCTTT. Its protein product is CSANYVGGNTEAFF.

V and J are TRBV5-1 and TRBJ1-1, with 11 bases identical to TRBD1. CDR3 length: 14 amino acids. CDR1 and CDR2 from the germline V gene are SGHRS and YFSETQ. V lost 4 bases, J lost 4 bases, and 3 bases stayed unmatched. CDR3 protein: CASSPDRGLTEAFF. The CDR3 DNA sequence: TGCGCCAGCAGCCCGGACAGGGGGCTCACTGAAGCTTTCTTT.

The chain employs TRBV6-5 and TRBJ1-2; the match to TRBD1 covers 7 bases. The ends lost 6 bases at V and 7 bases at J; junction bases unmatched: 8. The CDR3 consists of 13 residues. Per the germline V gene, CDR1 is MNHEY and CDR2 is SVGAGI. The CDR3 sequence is CASSRDSTSGYTF. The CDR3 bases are TGTGCCAGCAGCCGGGACAGTACCAGTGGCTACACCTTC.

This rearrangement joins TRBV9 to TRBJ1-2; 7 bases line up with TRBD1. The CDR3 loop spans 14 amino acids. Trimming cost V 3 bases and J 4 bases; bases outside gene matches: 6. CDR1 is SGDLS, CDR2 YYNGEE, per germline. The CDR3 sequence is CASSADRVAYGYTF. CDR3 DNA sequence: TGTGCCAGCAGCGCCGACAGGGTAGCCTATGGCTACACCTTC.

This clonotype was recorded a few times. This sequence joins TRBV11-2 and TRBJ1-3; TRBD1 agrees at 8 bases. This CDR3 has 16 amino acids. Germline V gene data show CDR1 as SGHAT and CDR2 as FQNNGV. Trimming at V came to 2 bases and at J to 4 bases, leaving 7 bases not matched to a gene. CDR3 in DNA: TGTGCCAGCAGCTTAACGACAGGGGTCTCCGGAAACACCATATATTTT. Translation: CASSLTTGVSGNTIYF.

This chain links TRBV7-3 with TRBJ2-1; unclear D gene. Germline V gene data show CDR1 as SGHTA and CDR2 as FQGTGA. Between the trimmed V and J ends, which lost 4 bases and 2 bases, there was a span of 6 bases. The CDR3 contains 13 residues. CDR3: CASSSLPYNEQFF. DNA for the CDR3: TGTGCCAGCAGCTCCCTACCCTACAATGAGCAGTTCTTC.

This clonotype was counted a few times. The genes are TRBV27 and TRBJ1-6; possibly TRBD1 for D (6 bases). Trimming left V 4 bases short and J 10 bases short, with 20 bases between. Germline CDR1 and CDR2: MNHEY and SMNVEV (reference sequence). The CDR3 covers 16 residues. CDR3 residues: CASSSTDQGNRSPLHF. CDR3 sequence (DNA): TGTGCCAGCAGTTCCACCGACCAGGGGAATCGGTCACCCCTCCACTTT.

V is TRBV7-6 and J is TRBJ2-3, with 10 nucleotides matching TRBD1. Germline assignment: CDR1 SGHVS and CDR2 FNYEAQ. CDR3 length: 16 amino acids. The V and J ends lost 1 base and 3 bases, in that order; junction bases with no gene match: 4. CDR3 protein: CASSLVQGQGTDTQYF. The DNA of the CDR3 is TGTGCCAGCAGCTTAGTCCAGGGACAGGGGACAGATACGCAGTATTTT.

The CDR3 protein is CASSFPGIAGANEQFF. CDR3 bases: TGTGCCAGCAGCTTCCCGGGGATAGCGGGCGCCAATGAGCAGTTCTTC. The rearrangement joins TRBV7-2 to TRBJ2-1; 7 bases match TRBD2. J gave up 6 bases and V 3 bases, and 11 bases lay outside the gene matches. CDR1 is SGHTA and CDR2 is FQGNSA in the germline V gene. The CDR3 loop spans 16 amino acids. Full variable domain (rest looked up from reference TRBV7-2 and TRBJ2-1): GAGVSQSPSNKVTEKGKDVELRCDPISGHTALYWYRQSLGQGLEFLIYFQGNSAPDKSGLPSDRFSAERTGGSVSTLTIQRTQQEDSAVYLCASSFPGIAGANEQFFGPGTRLTVL.

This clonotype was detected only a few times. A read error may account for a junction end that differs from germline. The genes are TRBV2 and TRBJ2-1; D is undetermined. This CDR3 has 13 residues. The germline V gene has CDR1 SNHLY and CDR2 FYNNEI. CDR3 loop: CACSEPESWEQFF. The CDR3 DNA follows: TGTGCCTGCAGTGAACCCGAGAGCTGGGAGCAGTTCTTC.

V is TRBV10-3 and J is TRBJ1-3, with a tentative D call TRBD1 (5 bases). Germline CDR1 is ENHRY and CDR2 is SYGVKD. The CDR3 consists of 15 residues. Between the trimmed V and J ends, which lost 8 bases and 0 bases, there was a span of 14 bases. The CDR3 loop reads CAIGSGGDSGNTIYF. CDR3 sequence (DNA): TGTGCCATCGGTTCGGGAGGGGACTCTGGAAACACCATATATTTT.

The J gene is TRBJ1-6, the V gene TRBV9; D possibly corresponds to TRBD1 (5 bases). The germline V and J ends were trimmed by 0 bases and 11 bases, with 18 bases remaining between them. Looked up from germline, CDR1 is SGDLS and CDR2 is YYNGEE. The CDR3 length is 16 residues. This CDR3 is CASSVEGRPGFTPLHF. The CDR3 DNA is TGTGCCAGCAGCGTAGAAGGCAGGCCAGGGTTTACACCCCTCCACTTT. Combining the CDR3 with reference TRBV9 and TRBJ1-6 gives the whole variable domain DSGVTQTPKHLITATGQRVTLRCSPRSGDLSVYWYQQSLDQGLQFLIQYYNGEERAKGNILERFSAQQFPDLHSELNLSSLELGDSALYFCASSVEGRPGFTPLHFGNGTRLTVT.

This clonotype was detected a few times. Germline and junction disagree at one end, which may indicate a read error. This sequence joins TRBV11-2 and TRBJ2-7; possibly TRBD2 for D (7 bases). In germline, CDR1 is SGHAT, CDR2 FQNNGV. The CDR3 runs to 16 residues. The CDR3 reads CAGSFHIGGPSYEQYF. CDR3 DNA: TGTGCCGGCAGCTTTCATATCGGGGGGCCCTCCTACGAGCAGTACTTC. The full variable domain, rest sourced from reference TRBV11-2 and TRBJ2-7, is EAGVAQSPRYKIIEKRQSVAFWCNPISGHATLYWYQQILGQGPKLLIQFQNNGVVDDSQLPKDRFSAERLKGVDSTLKIQPAKLEDSAVYLCAGSFHIGGPSYEQYFGPGTRLTVT.

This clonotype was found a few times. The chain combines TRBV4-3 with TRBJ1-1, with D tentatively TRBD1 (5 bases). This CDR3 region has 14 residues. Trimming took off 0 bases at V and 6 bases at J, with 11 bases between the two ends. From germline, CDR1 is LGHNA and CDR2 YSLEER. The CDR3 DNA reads TGCGCCAGCAGCCAAGATGGCCGGGGGGCTGAAGCTTTCTTT. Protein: CASSQDGRGAEAFF.

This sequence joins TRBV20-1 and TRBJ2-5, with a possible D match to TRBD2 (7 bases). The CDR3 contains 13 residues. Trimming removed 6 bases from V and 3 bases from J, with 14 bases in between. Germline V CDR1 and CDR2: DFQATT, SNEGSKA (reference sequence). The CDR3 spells CSAGASGEETQYF. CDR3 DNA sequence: TGCAGTGCGGGGGCTAGCGGTGAAGAGACCCAGTACTTC.

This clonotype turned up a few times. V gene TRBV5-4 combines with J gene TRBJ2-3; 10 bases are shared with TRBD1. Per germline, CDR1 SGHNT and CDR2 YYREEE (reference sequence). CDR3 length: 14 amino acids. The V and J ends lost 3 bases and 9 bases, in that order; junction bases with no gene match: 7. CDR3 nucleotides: TGTGCCAGCAGCTCGACAGGGGGCCTCAGCACGCAGTATTTT. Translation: CASSSTGGLSTQYF.

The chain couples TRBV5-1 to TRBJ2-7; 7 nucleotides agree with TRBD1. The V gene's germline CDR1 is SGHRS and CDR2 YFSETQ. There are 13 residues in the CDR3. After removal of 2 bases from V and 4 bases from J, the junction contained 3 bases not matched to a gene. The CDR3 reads CASSLVTGYEQYF. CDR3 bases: TGCGCCAGCAGCTTAGTGACAGGGTACGAGCAGTACTTC.

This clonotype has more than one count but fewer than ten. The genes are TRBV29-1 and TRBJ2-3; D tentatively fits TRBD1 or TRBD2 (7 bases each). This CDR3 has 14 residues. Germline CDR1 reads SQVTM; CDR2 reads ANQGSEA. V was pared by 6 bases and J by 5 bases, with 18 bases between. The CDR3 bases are TGCAGCGTCCGAGGGAGGGGGCAAGAAGATACGCAGTATTTT. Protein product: CSVRGRGQEDTQYF.